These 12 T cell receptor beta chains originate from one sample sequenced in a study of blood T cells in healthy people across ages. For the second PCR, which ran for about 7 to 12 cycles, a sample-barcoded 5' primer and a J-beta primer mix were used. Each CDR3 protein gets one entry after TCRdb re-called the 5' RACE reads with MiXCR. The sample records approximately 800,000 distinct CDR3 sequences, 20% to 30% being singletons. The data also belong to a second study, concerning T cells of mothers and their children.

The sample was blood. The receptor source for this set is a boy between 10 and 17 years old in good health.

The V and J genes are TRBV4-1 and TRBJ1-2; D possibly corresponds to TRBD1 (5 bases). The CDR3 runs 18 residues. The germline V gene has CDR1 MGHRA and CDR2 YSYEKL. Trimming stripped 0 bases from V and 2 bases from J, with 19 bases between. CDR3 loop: CASSQDQRGVGLNYGYTF. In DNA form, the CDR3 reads TGCGCCAGCAGCCAAGATCAACGGGGAGTGGGGCTAAACTATGGCTACACCTTC.

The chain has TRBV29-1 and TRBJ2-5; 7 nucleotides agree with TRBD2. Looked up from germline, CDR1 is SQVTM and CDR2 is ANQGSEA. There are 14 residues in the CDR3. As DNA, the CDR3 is TGCAGTGCCCCTGGGAGGCGGGGGCAAGAGACCCAGTACTTC. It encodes CSAPGRRGQETQYF.

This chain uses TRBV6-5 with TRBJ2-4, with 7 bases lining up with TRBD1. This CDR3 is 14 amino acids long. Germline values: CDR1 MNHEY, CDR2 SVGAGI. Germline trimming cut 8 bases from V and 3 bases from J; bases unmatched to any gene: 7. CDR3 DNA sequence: TGTGCCAGCGCACCCCAGGGGGACAAAAACATTCAGTACTTC. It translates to CASAPQGDKNIQYF.

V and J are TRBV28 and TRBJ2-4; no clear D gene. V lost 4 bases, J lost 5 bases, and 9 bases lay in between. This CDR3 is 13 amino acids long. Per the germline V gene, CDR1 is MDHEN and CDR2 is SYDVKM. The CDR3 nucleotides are TGTGCCAGCAGTTCATTCTGGGAAAACATTCAGTACTTC. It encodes CASSSFWENIQYF.

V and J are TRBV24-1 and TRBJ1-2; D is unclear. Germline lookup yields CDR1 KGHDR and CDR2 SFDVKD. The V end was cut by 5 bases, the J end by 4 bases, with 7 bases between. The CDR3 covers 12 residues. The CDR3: CATSAGSYGYTF. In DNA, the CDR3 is TGTGCCACCAGTGCGGGGTCCTATGGCTACACCTTC.

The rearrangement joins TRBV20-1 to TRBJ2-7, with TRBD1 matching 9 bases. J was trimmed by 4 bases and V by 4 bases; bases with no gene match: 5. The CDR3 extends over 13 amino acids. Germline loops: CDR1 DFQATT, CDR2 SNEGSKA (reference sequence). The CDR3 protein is CSAKDRGGYEQYF. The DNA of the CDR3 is TGCAGTGCTAAGGACAGGGGTGGGTACGAGCAGTACTTC.

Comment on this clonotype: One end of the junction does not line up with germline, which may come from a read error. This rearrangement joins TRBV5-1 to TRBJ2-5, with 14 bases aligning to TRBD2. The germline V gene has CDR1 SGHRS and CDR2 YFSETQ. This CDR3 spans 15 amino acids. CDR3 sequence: CASTGTSGGQETRYF. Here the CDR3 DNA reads TGCGCCAGTACAGGGACTAGCGGGGGCCAAGAGACCCGGTACTTC. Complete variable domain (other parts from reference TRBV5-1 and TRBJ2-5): KAGVTQTPRYLIKTRGQQVTLSCSPISGHRSVSWYQQTPGQGLQFLFEYFSETQRNKGNFPGRFSGRQFSNSRSEMNVSTLELGDSALYLCASTGTSGGQETRYFGPGTRLLVL.

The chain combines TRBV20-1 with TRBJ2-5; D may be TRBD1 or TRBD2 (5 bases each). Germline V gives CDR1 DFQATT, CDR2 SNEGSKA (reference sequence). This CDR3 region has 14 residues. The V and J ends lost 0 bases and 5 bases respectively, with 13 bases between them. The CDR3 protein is CSARDVLGDETQYF. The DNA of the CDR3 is TGCAGTGCTAGAGATGTACTGGGGGACGAGACCCAGTACTTC.

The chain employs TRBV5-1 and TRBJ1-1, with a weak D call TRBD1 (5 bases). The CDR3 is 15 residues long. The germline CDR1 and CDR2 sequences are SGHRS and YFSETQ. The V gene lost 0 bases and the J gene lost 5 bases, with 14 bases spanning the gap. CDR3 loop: CASSLGGGSVTEAFF. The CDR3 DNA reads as TGCGCCAGCAGCTTGGGTGGGGGATCTGTAACTGAAGCTTTCTTT.

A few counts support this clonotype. The CDR3 DNA follows: TGCGCCAGCAGCCCAGTTCAGGGTGCTGGGCACTATGGCTACACCTTC. Residues: CASSPVQGAGHYGYTF. V gene TRBV4-3 combines with J gene TRBJ1-2, with TRBD1 as a possible D gene (5 bases). The CDR3 is 16 residues long. V shed 4 bases and J shed 3 bases, with 18 bases lying between them. CDR1 is LGHNA and CDR2 is YSLEER in the germline V gene.

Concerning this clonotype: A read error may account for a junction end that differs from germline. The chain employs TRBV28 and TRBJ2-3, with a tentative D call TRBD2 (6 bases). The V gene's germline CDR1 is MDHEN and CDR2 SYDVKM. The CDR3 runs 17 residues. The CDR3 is CASSFGAAETSTDTQYF. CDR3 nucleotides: TGTGCCAGCAGTTTCGGAGCGGCGGAAACTAGCACAGATACTCAGTATTTT.

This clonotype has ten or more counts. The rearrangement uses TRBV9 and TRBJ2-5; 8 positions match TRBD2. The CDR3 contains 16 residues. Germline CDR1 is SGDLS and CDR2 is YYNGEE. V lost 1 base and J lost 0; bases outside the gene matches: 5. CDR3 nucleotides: TGTGCCAGCAGCGTATCTAGCGGGTGGTACCAAGAGACCCAGTACTTC. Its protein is CASSVSSGWYQETQYF.